These T cell receptor beta chains were read from a single sample in a study of TIL therapy for anti-PD-1-resistant metastatic lung cancer. Profiling relied on immunoSEQ multiplex PCR, and the TCRdb table lists in-frame clones only, not all of them. The table lists tens of thousands of clones, more than 75% of them singletons, with 2.5% to 3% in the top ten. The sequencing used blood, collected at baseline. The receptors were sampled from a person aged 25-85 years with non-small cell lung cancer. The CDR3 runs from the conserved cysteine through the conserved F or W. A D gene is named only where the DNA matches it firmly. Not every row has a clone size; where given, it reads once, few, many or a size class.

V: TRBV9
J: TRBJ2-1
D: TRBD2
size: NA
DNA: TGTGCCAGCAGCGAGGGACTAGCGGGGACCAATGAGCAGTTCTTC
CDR3: CASSEGLAGTNEQFF

V: TRBV3-1/TRBV3-2
J: TRBJ2-3
D: NA
size: NA
DNA: TGTGCCAGCAGCCAAAGGCGACGGGGGGCCACAGATACGCAGTATTTT
CDR3: CASSQRRRGATDTQYF

V: TRBV29-1
J: TRBJ1-1
D: NA
size: NA
DNA: TGCAGCGTTGTAAAGGGGAACACTGAAGCTTTCTTT
CDR3: CSVVKGNTEAFF

V: TRBV30
J: TRBJ2-7
D: NA
size: once
DNA: TGTGCCCTAAGTTCCGAGGGGGTGGCCTACGAGCAGTACTTC
CDR3: CALSSEGVAYEQYF

V: TRBV6-6
J: TRBJ2-3
D: TRBD2
size: NA
DNA: TGTGCCAGCAGGGATAGCGGGAGGGAAGGAGATACGCAGTATTTT
CDR3: CASRDSGREGDTQYF

V: TRBV27
J: TRBJ2-2
D: NA
size: NA
DNA: TGTGCCATCTCTACGGGGACCGGGGAGCTGTTTTTT
CDR3: CAISTGTGELFF

V: TRBV11-2
J: TRBJ2-1
D: TRBD1
size: NA
DNA: TGTGCCAGCAGCTTATCACCAGGGGGCTTCTACAATGAGCAGTTCTTC
CDR3: CASSLSPGGFYNEQFF

V: TRBV10-3
J: TRBJ2-1
D: NA
size: NA
DNA: TGTGCCATCAGTGCAGGGCCAGAGCAGTTCTTC
CDR3: CAISAGPEQFF

V: TRBV5-4
J: TRBJ2-1
D: TRBD1
size: NA
DNA: TGTGCCAGCAGCTGGGGGACAGGTGGGGGGAATGAGCAGTTCTTC
CDR3: CASSWGTGGGNEQFF

V: TRBV9
J: TRBJ1-2
D: TRBD1
size: NA
DNA: TGTGCCAGCAGCGCCGGACAGGGGCCCCTATATGGCTACACCTTC
CDR3: CASSAGQGPLYGYTF

V: TRBV19
J: TRBJ1-2
D: TRBD1
size: once
DNA: TGTGCCAGTAGTATAGAATGGGGACAGGGCTACACCTTC
CDR3: CASSIEWGQGYTF

V: TRBV2
J: TRBJ2-1
D: NA
size: NA
DNA: TGTGCCAGCAGTGATGGATTCGGTGAGCAGTTCTTC
CDR3: CASSDGFGEQFF

V: TRBV29-1
J: TRBJ2-1
D: TRBD1
size: NA
DNA: TGCAGCGTTGGGCAGGGGGCTCCGAATGAGCAGTTCTTC
CDR3: CSVGQGAPNEQFF

V: TRBV6-5
J: TRBJ1-5
D: NA
size: NA
DNA: TGTGCCAGCAGTTCCTACCCCGTAAGTCTAGGACAGCCCCAGCATTTT
CDR3: CASSSYPVSLGQPQHF

V: TRBV6-5
J: TRBJ2-3
D: TRBD1
size: NA
DNA: TGTGCCAGCAACCAAGACAGGGGAGATACGCAGTATTTT
CDR3: CASNQDRGDTQYF

V: TRBV5-1
J: TRBJ1-1
D: TRBD1
size: NA
DNA: TGCGCCAGCAGGCGGCAGGGGGCGGGAACTGAAGCTTTCTTT
CDR3: CASRRQGAGTEAFF

V: TRBV5-1
J: TRBJ2-1
D: NA
size: NA
DNA: TGCGCCAGCAGCGGAACTGGGGGCTCCTACAATGAGCAGTTCTTC
CDR3: CASSGTGGSYNEQFF

V: TRBV28
J: TRBJ2-3
D: NA
size: NA
DNA: TGTGCCAGCAGTTGGGGGAGCACGCAGTATTTT
CDR3: CASSWGSTQYF

V: TRBV10-3
J: TRBJ2-3
D: NA
size: NA
DNA: TGTGCCATCAGGGGACTCGACACAGATACGCAGTATTTT
CDR3: CAIRGLDTDTQYF

V: TRBV6-5
J: TRBJ2-7
D: NA
size: once
DNA: TGTGCCAGCGGAGCCAACGGGTACTCCTACGAGCAGTACTTC
CDR3: CASGANGYSYEQYF

V: TRBV5-1
J: TRBJ2-2
D: TRBD1
size: NA
DNA: TGCGCCAGCAGACTGGGACAGGGGTCCGGGGAGCTGTTTTTT
CDR3: CASRLGQGSGELFF

V: TRBV9
J: TRBJ2-3
D: TRBD2
size: NA
DNA: TGTGCCAGCAGCGTGGGACTAGCGGAACACACAGATACGCAGTATTTT
CDR3: CASSVGLAEHTDTQYF

V: TRBV6-5
J: TRBJ1-2
D: NA
size: NA
DNA: TGTGCCAGCAGTTACTCCATTTCGTTTCAGGTCGGCTACACCTTC
CDR3: CASSYSISFQVGYTF

V: TRBV3-1/TRBV3-2
J: TRBJ2-1
D: TRBD1
size: once
DNA: TGTGCCAGCAGTTCACAGGGGGGTCTTGACGGTGAGCAGTTCTTC
CDR3: CASSSQGGLDGEQFF

V: TRBV14
J: TRBJ2-2
D: NA
size: NA
DNA: TGTGCCAGCAGCCAATGGAGAACCGGGGAGCTGTTTTTT
CDR3: CASSQWRTGELFF

V: TRBV4-1
J: TRBJ2-5
D: NA
size: NA
DNA: TGCGCCAGCAGCCAAGATGCAACAAGCGCGAACTTACAAGAGACCCAGTACTTC
CDR3: CASSQDATSANLQETQYF

V: TRBV9
J: TRBJ2-1
D: NA
size: NA
DNA: TGTGCCAGCAGCCCGAGGTCGGGACTCAATGAGCAGTTCTTC
CDR3: CASSPRSGLNEQFF

V: TRBV30
J: TRBJ1-2
D: NA
size: NA
DNA: TGTGCCAGTCAGGGGAGGTTCGGCTACACCTTC
CDR3: CASQGRFGYTF

V: TRBV11-2
J: TRBJ2-3
D: NA
size: NA
DNA: TGTGCCAGCAGCTCTCTGGGAATAGCGGCCCAGCGGGATACGCAGTATTTT
CDR3: CASSSLGIAAQRDTQYF

V: TRBV18
J: TRBJ2-3
D: TRBD1
size: NA
DNA: TGTGCCAGCTCACCACAGGGGGCTCTAAGCACAGATACGCAGTATTTT
CDR3: CASSPQGALSTDTQYF

V: TRBV18
J: TRBJ2-3
D: TRBD1
size: once
DNA: TGTGCCAGCTCTACCGGACAGGGGACAGATACGCAGTATTTT
CDR3: CASSTGQGTDTQYF

V: TRBV4-2
J: TRBJ2-3
D: TRBD2
size: NA
DNA: TGTGCCAGCAGCCAGGGACTAGCGGGGGGAAGAACAGATACGCAGTATTTT
CDR3: CASSQGLAGGRTDTQYF

V: TRBV5-6
J: TRBJ2-7
D: TRBD1
size: NA
DNA: TGTGCCAGCAGCTTTACCGACAGGGCCTACGAGCAGTACTTC
CDR3: CASSFTDRAYEQYF

V: TRBV3-1/TRBV3-2
J: TRBJ2-7
D: TRBD2
size: NA
DNA: TGTGCCAGCAGCCAAGATCCCCCCGGGGGGTTAAGGTACGAGCAGTACTTC
CDR3: CASSQDPPGGLRYEQYF

V: TRBV18
J: TRBJ2-3
D: TRBD2
size: NA
DNA: TGTGCCAGCTCACGGGGACTAGCGGGCACAGATACGCAGTATTTT
CDR3: CASSRGLAGTDTQYF

V: TRBV5-6
J: TRBJ1-4
D: NA
size: NA
DNA: TGTGCCAGCAGCGGCGCCACTGCAACTAATGAAAAACTGTTTTTT
CDR3: CASSGATATNEKLFF

V: TRBV7-9
J: TRBJ2-1
D: TRBD2
size: NA
DNA: TGTGCCAGCAGCTCATCGTGGGGACTAGCGGGAGCGGGAAATGAGCAGTTCTTC
CDR3: CASSSSWGLAGAGNEQFF

V: TRBV2
J: TRBJ1-5
D: TRBD1
size: NA
DNA: TGTGCCAGCAGTGAAGCGCTTCAGGGGGAGGGTCAGCCCCAGCATTTT
CDR3: CASSEALQGEGQPQHF

V: TRBV7-9
J: TRBJ2-5
D: NA
size: NA
DNA: TGTGCCAGCAGCGAAACCCTTGAGACCCAGTACTTC
CDR3: CASSETLETQYF

V: TRBV5-6
J: TRBJ2-5
D: TRBD2
size: NA
DNA: TGTGCCAGCAGCTGGGGAACTAGCGGAGGGAAGGAGACCCAGTACTTC
CDR3: CASSWGTSGGKETQYF

V: TRBV3-1/TRBV3-2
J: TRBJ1-3
D: NA
size: NA
DNA: TGTGCCAGCAGCCAACTAGGGGTCTCTGGAAACACCATATATTTT
CDR3: CASSQLGVSGNTIYF

V: TRBV27
J: TRBJ1-5
D: NA
size: NA
DNA: TGTGCCAGCAGTTTAGGACTCAATCAGCCCCAGCATTTT
CDR3: CASSLGLNQPQHF

V: TRBV18
J: TRBJ2-7
D: NA
size: NA
DNA: TGTGCCAGCTCACCACCGGGGCGTAACTCCTACGAGCAGTACTTC
CDR3: CASSPPGRNSYEQYF

V: TRBV25-1
J: TRBJ2-3
D: NA
size: once
DNA: TGTGCCAGCACCCCCAGCATGGACACAGATACGCAGTATTTT
CDR3: CASTPSMDTDTQYF

V: TRBV27
J: TRBJ2-1
D: TRBD2
size: NA
DNA: TGTGCCAGCAGTTTAATATCCCAAGGGTGGGATCTAGCGGGGGACAATGAGCAGTTCTTC
CDR3: CASSLISQGWDLAGDNEQFF

V: TRBV2
J: TRBJ1-6
D: NA
size: once
DNA: TGTGCCAGCAGTGAGCCAGGGAACTCCTATAATTCACCCCTCCACTTT
CDR3: CASSEPGNSYNSPLHF